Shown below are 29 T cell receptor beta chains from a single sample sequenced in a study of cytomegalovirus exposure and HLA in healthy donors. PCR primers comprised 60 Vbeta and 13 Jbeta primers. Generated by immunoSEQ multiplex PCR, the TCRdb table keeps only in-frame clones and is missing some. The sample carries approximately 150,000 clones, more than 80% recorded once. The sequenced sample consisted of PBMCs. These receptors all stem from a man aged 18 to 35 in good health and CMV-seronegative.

Written as DNA, the CDR3 is TGTGCCAGCAGGGACAGACCCTACGAGCAGTACTTC. Its translation: CASRDRPYEQYF. This rearrangement joins TRBV28 to TRBJ2-7, with D perhaps TRBD1 (6 bases). Germline lookup yields CDR1 MDHEN and CDR2 SYDVKM. V gave up 6 bases and J gave up 2 bases, with 8 bases separating them. The CDR3 length is 12 residues.

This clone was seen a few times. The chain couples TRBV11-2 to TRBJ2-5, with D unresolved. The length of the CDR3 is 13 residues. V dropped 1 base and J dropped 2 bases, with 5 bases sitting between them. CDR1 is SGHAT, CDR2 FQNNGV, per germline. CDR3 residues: CASSLGDQETQYF. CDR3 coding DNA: TGTGCCAGCAGCTTAGGAGATCAAGAGACCCAGTACTTC.

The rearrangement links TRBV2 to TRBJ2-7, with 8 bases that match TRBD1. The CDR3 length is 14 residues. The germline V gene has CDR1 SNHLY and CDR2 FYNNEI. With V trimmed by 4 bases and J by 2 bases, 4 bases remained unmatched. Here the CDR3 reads CASSADRGTYEQYF. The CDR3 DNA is TGTGCCAGCAGTGCCGACAGGGGAACCTACGAGCAGTACTTC.

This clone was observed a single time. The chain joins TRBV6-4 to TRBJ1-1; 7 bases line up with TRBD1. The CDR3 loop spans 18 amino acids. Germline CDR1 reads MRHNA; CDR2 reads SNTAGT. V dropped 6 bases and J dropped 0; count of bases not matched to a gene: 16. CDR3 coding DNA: TGTGCCAGCAGCCCCGAGGGCCAGGGGGTTTTCATGAACACTGAAGCTTTCTTT. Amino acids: CASSPEGQGVFMNTEAFF.

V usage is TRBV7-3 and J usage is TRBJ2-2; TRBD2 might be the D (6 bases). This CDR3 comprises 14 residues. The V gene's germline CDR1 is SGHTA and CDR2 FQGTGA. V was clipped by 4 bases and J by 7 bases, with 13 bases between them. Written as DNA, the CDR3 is TGTGCCAGCAGCTCGGACTATCCCGGCGGGGAGCTGTTTTTT. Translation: CASSSDYPGGELFF. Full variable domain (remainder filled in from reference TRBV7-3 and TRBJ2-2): GAGVSQTPSNKVTEKGKYVELRCDPISGHTALYWYRQSLGQGPEFLIYFQGTGAADDSGLPNDRFFAVRPEGSVSTLKIQRTERGDSAVYLCASSSDYPGGELFFGEGSRLTVL.

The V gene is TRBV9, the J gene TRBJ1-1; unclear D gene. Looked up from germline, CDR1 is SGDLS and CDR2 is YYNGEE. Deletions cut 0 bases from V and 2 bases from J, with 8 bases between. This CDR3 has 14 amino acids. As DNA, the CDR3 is TGTGCCAGCAGCGTAGGGCCCTCTAACACTGAAGCTTTCTTT. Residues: CASSVGPSNTEAFF. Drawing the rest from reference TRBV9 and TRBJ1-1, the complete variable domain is DSGVTQTPKHLITATGQRVTLRCSPRSGDLSVYWYQQSLDQGLQFLIQYYNGEERAKGNILERFSAQQFPDLHSELNLSSLELGDSALYFCASSVGPSNTEAFFGQGTRLTVV.

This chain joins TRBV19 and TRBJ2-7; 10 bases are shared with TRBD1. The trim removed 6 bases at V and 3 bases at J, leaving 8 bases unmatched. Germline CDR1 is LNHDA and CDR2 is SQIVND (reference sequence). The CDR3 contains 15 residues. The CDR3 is CASRDLGTGVYEQYF. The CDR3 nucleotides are TGTGCCAGTAGGGACCTAGGGACAGGGGTCTACGAGCAGTACTTC.

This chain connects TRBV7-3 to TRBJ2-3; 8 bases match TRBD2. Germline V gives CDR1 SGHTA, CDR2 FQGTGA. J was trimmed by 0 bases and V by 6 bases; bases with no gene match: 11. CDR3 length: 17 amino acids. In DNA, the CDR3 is TGTGCCAGCAGTACAACTGCTAGCGGGCCTAGCACAGATACGCAGTATTTT. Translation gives CASSTTASGPSTDTQYF.

CDR3 in amino acids: CASMAGRGTQYF. CDR3 sequence (DNA): TGTGCCAGCATGGCGGGACGAGGTACGCAGTATTTT. J is TRBJ2-3 and V is TRBV7-9; TRBD2 might be the D (6 bases). Germline values: CDR1 SEHNR, CDR2 FQNEAQ (reference sequence). The CDR3 totals 12 residues. V was shortened by 7 bases and J by 8 bases, with 13 bases between the two germline ends.

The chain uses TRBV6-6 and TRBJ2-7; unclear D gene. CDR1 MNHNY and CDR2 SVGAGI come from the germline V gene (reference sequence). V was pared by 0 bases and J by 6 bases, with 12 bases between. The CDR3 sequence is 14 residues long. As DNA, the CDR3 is TGTGCCAGCAGTTACTCACGGAGCGCGATCGAGCAGTACTTC. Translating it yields CASSYSRSAIEQYF.

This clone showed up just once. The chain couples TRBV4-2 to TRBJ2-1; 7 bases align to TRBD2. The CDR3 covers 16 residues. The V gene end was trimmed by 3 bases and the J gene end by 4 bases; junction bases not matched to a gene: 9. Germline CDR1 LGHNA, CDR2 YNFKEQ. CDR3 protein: CASSQEVGGGYNEQFF. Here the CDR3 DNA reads TGTGCCAGCAGCCAGGAGGTGGGGGGAGGGTACAATGAGCAGTTCTTC.

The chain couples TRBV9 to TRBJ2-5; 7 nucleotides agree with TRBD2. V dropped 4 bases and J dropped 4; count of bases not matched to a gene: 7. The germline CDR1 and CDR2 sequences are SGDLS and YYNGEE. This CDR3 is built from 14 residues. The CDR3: CASSPTTGGETQYF. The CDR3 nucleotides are TGTGCCAGCAGCCCAACGACGGGGGGAGAGACCCAGTACTTC.

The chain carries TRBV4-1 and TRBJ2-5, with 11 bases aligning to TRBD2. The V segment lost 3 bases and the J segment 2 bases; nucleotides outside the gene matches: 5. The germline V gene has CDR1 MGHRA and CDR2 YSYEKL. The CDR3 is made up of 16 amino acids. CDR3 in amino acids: CASSQLGLAGQETQYF. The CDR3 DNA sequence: TGCGCCAGCAGCCAGCTTGGACTAGCGGGTCAAGAGACCCAGTACTTC.

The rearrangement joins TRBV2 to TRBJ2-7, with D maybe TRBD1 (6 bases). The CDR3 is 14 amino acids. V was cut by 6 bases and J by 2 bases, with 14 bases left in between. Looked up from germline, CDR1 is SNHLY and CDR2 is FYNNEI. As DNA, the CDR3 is TGTGCCAGCAGCCCAGACAGGAGCACCTACGAGCAGTACTTC. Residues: CASSPDRSTYEQYF.

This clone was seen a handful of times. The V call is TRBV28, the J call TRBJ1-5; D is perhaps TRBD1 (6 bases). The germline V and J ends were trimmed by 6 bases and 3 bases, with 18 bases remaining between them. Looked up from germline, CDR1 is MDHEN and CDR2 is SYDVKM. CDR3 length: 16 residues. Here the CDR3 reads CASSVGGQPINQPQHF. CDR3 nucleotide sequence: TGTGCCAGCAGCGTTGGGGGCCAACCTATCAATCAGCCCCAGCATTTT.

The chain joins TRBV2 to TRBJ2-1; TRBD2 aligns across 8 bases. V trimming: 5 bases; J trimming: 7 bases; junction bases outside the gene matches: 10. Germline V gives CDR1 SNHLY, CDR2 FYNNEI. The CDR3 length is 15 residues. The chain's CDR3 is CASSLERGWTNEQFF. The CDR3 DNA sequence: TGTGCCAGCAGTCTTGAGCGGGGGTGGACGAATGAGCAGTTCTTC.

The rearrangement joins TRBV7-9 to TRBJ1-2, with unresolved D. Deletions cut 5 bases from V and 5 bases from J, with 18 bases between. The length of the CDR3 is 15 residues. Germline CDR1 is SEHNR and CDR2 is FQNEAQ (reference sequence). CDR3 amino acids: CASSPPSRELYGYTF. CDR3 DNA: TGTGCCAGCAGCCCGCCCAGCCGGGAATTATATGGCTACACCTTC.

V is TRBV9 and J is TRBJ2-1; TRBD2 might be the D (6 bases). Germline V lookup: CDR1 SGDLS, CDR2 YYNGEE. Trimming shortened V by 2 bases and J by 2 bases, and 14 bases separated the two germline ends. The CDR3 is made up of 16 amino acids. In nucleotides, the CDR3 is TGTGCCAGCAGCGTGTGGGGCGGGAACACCTACAATGAGCAGTTCTTC. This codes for CASSVWGGNTYNEQFF.

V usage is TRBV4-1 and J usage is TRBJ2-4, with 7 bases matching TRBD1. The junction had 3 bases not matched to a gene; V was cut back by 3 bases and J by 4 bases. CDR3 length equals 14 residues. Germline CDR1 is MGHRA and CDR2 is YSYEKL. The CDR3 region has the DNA TGCGCCAGCAGCCAGCCGGGACAGAAAAACATTCAGTACTTC. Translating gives CASSQPGQKNIQYF.

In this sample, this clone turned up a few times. The CDR3 sequence: CSVQGSENSPLHF. CDR3 DNA sequence: TGCAGCGTCCAGGGTTCGGAGAATTCACCCCTCCACTTT. The chain recombines TRBV29-1 with TRBJ1-6, with D tentatively TRBD1 (5 bases). V lost 6 bases and J 7 bases, leaving 13 bases between the germline ends. The CDR3 contains 13 residues. Germline loops: CDR1 SQVTM, CDR2 ANQGSEA.

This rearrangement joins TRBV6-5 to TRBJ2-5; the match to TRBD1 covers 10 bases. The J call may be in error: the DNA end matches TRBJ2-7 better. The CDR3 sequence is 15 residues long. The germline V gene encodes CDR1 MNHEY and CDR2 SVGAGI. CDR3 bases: TGTGCCAGCAGGGGGTGGGGGACAGGGGACCACGAGCAGTACTTC. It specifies CASRGWGTGDHEQYF.

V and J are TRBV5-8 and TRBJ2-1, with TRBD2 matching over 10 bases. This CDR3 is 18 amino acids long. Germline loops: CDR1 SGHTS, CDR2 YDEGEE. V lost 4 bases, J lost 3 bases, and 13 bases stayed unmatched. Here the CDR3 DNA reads TGTGCCAGCAGCCCGCGTCCGGGACTAGCGAGAGACTACAATGAGCAGTTCTTC. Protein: CASSPRPGLARDYNEQFF.

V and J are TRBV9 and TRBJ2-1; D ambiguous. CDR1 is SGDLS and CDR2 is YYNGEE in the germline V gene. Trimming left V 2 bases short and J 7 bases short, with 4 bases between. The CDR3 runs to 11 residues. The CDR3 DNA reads TGTGCCAGCAGCGTCACAAATGAGCAGTTCTTC. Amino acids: CASSVTNEQFF. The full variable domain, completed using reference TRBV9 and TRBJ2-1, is DSGVTQTPKHLITATGQRVTLRCSPRSGDLSVYWYQQSLDQGLQFLIQYYNGEERAKGNILERFSAQQFPDLHSELNLSSLELGDSALYFCASSVTNEQFFGPGTRLTVL.

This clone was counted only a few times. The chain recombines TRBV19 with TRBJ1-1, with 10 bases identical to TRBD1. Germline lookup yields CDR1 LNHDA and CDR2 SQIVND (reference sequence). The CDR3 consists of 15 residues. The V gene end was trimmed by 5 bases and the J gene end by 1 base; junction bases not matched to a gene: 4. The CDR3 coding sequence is TGTGCCAGTAGTGTGGGACAGGGGTGGAACACTGAAGCTTTCTTT. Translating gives CASSVGQGWNTEAFF.

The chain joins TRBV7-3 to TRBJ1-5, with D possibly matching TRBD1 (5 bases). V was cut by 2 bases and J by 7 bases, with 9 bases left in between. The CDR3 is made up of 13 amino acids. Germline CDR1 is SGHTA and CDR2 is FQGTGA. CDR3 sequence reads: CASSLARGQPQHF. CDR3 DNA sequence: TGTGCCAGCAGCTTAGCCCGGGGGCAGCCCCAGCATTTT.

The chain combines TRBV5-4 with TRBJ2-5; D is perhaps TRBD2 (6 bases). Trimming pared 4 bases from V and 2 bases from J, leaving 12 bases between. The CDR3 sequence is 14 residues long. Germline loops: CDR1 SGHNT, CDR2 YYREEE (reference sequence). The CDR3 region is CASSRDSRQETQYF. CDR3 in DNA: TGTGCCAGCAGCCGGGACTCCAGACAAGAGACCCAGTACTTC.

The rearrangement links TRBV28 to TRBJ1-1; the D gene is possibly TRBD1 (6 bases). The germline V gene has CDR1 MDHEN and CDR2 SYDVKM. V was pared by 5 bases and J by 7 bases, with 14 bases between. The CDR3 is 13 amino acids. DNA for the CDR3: TGTGCCAGCAGTAGCCCGCCAGGGGTTGAAGCTTTCTTT. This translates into CASSSPPGVEAFF.

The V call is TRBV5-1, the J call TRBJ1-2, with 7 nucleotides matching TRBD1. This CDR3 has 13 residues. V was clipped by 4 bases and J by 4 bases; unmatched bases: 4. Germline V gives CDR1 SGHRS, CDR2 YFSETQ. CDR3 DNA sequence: TGCGCCAGCAGCCTCGGGACAGCCTATGGCTACACCTTC. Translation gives CASSLGTAYGYTF.

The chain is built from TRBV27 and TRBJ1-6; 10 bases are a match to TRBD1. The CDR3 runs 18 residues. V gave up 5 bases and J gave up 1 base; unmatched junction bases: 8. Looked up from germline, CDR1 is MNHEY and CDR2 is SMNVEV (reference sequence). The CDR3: CASSRGTGEGSYNSPLHF. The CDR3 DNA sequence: TGTGCCAGCAGTAGGGGGACAGGGGAAGGGTCCTATAATTCACCCCTCCACTTT.